This T cell receptor beta chain came from a study of OX40 agonist ivuxolimab in advanced cancers. Study at large: The drug used for patients, ivuxolimab, was an agonistic anti-OX40 (CD134) antibody. Prior checkpoint blockade (anti-PD-1, anti-PD-L1 or anti-CTLA-4) was permitted; around 40% had it.

Sequenced by immunoSEQ multiplex PCR; TCRdb stores in-frame clones only, minus some. The sample contains over 70,000 clones, more than 70% of which appear only once. Comment on this clone: Its antigen is not known.

Whole-study findings and limits: Normalized expansion of T-cell clones was also low for some nonresponders.

The source was CD4+ or CD8+ T cells sorted from blood, collected in a trial of the OX40 agonist ivuxolimab. The sequence derives from an adult with an advanced solid tumor such as melanoma, head and neck, liver or kidney cancer.

The CDR3 region is CASSLEVGQGETGELFF. CDR3 nucleotides: TGTGCCAGCAGTTTAGAAGTGGGACAGGGAGAGACCGGGGAGCTGTTTTTT. This sequence joins TRBV27 and TRBJ2-2; 9 bases map to TRBD1. Looked up from germline, CDR1 is MNHEY and CDR2 is SMNVEV (reference sequence). V was pared by 2 bases and J by 5 bases, with 9 bases of the junction left unmatched. This CDR3 is 17 amino acids long.